The source of this T cell receptor (beta chain) is a study of tumor and adjacent non-tumor tissue in lung cancer. About the study: On average, productive TCRbeta reads reached about 4.4 million per sample.

This clonotype came up a few times. The antigen is not known. Study conclusions and caveats: Normal lung showed higher cumulative top 100 clone frequency than tumor. Compared with tumor, normal lung showed significantly lower TCR diversity.

The CDR3 covers 15 residues. Germline V CDR1 and CDR2: MDHEN, SYDVKM. The ends were cut back, 4 bases at V and 5 bases at J, with 15 bases in the middle. The template was RNA from unsorted bulk tissue. The library came from three nested PCR rounds adapted from ARM-PCR protocols. TCRdb redid the calling of the multiplex PCR reads with MiXCR, one entry per CDR3 protein. The sample holds more than 70,000 distinct CDR3 sequences, approximately 57% seen once. The chain combines TRBV28 with TRBJ1-5, with D perhaps matching TRBD1 (6 bases). This receptor was taken from a man in his 70s with non-small cell lung cancer. Specimen: lung tumor tissue. This CDR3 is CASSYRVRGDQPQHF. Here the CDR3 DNA reads TGTGCCAGCAGTTACAGGGTTCGGGGGGATCAGCCCCAGCATTTT.